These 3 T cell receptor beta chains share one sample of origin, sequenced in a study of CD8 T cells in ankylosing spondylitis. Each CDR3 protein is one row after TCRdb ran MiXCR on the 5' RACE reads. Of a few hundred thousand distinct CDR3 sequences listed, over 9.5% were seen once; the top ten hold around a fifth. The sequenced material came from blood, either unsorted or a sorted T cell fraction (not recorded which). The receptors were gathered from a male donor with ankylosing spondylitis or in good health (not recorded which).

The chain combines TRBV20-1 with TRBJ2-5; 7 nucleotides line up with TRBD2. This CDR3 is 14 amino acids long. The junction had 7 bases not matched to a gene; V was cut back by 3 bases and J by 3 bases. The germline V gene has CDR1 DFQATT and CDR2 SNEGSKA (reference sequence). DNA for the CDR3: TGCAGTGCTAGTTTCGGGGGGAAGAAAGAGACCCAGTACTTC. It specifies CSASFGGKKETQYF.

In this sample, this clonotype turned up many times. The CDR3: CASRSETYEQYF. CDR3 DNA sequence: TGCGCCAGCAGATCCGAGACCTACGAGCAGTACTTC. This chain connects TRBV5-1 to TRBJ2-7; D gene uncertain. CDR1 is SGHRS and CDR2 is YFSETQ in the germline V gene. The CDR3 has 12 residues. Trimming left V 5 bases short and J 2 bases short, with 8 bases between.

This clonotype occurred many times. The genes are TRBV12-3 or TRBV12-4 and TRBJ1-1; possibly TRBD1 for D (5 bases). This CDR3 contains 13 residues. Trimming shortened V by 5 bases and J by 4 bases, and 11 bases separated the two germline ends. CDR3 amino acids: CASSTGLTTEAFF. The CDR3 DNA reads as TGTGCCAGCAGTACAGGTTTGACCACTGAAGCTTTCTTT.